The 25 T cell receptor beta chains presented below share a single source sample, sequenced in a study of cytomegalovirus exposure and HLA in healthy donors. PCR was performed using 60 Vbeta and 13 Jbeta primers. Clones were sequenced by immunoSEQ multiplex PCR, and TCRdb holds only the in-frame ones, with some missing. The table records about 150,000 clones, around three quarters of them present only once. Sequencing used PBMCs. The receptors come from a man aged 30 to 45 in good health.

The V gene is TRBV6-5, the J gene TRBJ1-1; 9 nucleotides match TRBD1. The CDR3 covers 15 residues. Germline-derived CDR1 and CDR2 are MNHEY and SVGAGI. After removal of 5 bases from V and 7 bases from J, the junction contained 11 bases not matched to a gene. CDR3 sequence reads: CASSHTRQGEGEAFF. The CDR3 DNA is TGTGCCAGCAGTCATACGCGACAGGGGGAGGGTGAAGCTTTCTTT.

The chain uses TRBV18 and TRBJ2-5; TRBD1 aligns across 9 bases. This CDR3 has 15 amino acids. V lost 4 bases and J lost 4; bases outside the gene matches: 7. In germline, CDR1 is KGHSH, CDR2 LQKENI. CDR3 nucleotide sequence: TGTGCCAGCTCACGATCCGGGACAGGGCGAGAGACCCAGTACTTC. As protein: CASSRSGTGRETQYF.

The V call is TRBV7-2, the J call TRBJ2-7; 14 nucleotides align to TRBD2. Looked up from germline, CDR1 is SGHTA and CDR2 is FQGNSA. Germline trimming cut 3 bases from V and 6 bases from J; bases unmatched to any gene: 4. The CDR3 is 15 amino acids. CDR3 in amino acids: CASSLAGLAGVEQYF. In nucleotides, the CDR3 is TGTGCCAGCAGCTTGGCGGGACTAGCGGGAGTCGAGCAGTACTTC.

The gene calls are TRBV28 and TRBJ2-6, with TRBD1 matching over 9 bases. Germline lookup yields CDR1 MDHEN and CDR2 SYDVKM. V lost 5 bases and J lost 4; bases outside the gene matches: 9. The CDR3 length is 17 residues. The CDR3 loop is CASSPGQGWEGANVLTF. CDR3 DNA: TGTGCCAGCAGTCCCGGACAGGGGTGGGAAGGGGCCAACGTCCTGACTTTC.

The chain joins TRBV15 to TRBJ2-3, with 8 nucleotides matching TRBD2. Per the germline V gene, CDR1 is LNHNV and CDR2 is YYDKDF (reference sequence). This CDR3 contains 15 residues. The trim removed 3 bases at V and 6 bases at J, leaving 8 bases unmatched. CDR3 nucleotides: TGTGCCACCAGCAGTCCTCCGGGGGGGGCCGATACGCAGTATTTT. Its translation: CATSSPPGGADTQYF.

The genes are TRBV9 and TRBJ1-2; D might be TRBD1 (5 bases). With 3 bases removed from V and 4 bases from J, the gap between germline ends came to 13 bases. The CDR3 is 14 amino acids. Germline V gives CDR1 SGDLS, CDR2 YYNGEE. CDR3 sequence: CASSGKGIGYGYTF. The CDR3, as DNA: TGTGCCAGCAGCGGTAAGGGGATCGGCTATGGCTACACCTTC.

This clone was seen just once. The chain has TRBV4-3 and TRBJ2-6; weak D call: TRBD2 (5 bases). The CDR3 length is 17 residues. CDR1 LGHNA and CDR2 YSLEER come from the germline V gene. V was trimmed by 4 bases and J by 5 bases, leaving 18 bases between them. CDR3 protein: CASSREEGKAWANVLTF. DNA of the CDR3: TGCGCCAGCAGCCGGGAAGAGGGAAAGGCCTGGGCCAACGTCCTGACTTTC.

This clone was recorded only once. The rearrangement joins TRBV7-7 to TRBJ2-1, with TRBD2 as a possible D gene (6 bases). Germline V lookup: CDR1 SSHAT, CDR2 FNYEAQ (reference sequence). The CDR3 has 16 amino acids. V was clipped by 5 bases and J by 5 bases, with 19 bases between them. The CDR3 coding sequence is TGTGCCAGCAGCCCCCGGAGGGATGGGCCCAACAATGAGCAGTTCTTC. This gives the protein CASSPRRDGPNNEQFF.

The chain recombines TRBV29-1 with TRBJ1-1; 7 bases agree with TRBD1. Per germline, CDR1 SQVTM and CDR2 ANQGSEA. This CDR3 spans 12 amino acids. Trimming took 4 bases from V and 4 from J; bases not matched to a gene: 3. Here the CDR3 DNA reads TGCAGCGTTGCCGGGACAGTCACTGAAGCTTTCTTT. It yields the protein CSVAGTVTEAFF.

V and J are TRBV11-2 and TRBJ1-1, with 8 bases aligning to TRBD1. This CDR3 contains 14 residues. The germline V gene encodes CDR1 SGHAT and CDR2 FQNNGV. V was clipped by 2 bases and J by 4 bases; unmatched bases: 3. As DNA, the CDR3 is TGTGCCAGCAGCTTACAGGGGGCGAGCACTGAAGCTTTCTTT. Amino acid sequence: CASSLQGASTEAFF.

V and J are TRBV30 and TRBJ1-1; D unresolved. V was shortened by 2 bases and J by 3 bases, with 7 bases between the two germline ends. The V gene's germline CDR1 is GTSNPN and CDR2 SVGIG (reference sequence). CDR3 length equals 12 residues. CDR3 in DNA: TGTGCCTGGAGTTACGGGGACACTGAAGCTTTCTTT. Residues: CAWSYGDTEAFF. Full variable domain (remainder filled in from reference TRBV30 and TRBJ1-1): SQTIHQWPATLVQPVGSPLSLECTVEGTSNPNLYWYRQAAGRGLQLLFYSVGIGQISSEVPQNLSASRPQDRQFILSSKKLLLSDSGFYLCAWSYGDTEAFFGQGTRLTVV.

This chain uses TRBV28 with TRBJ1-5, with D hard to call. Germline lookup yields CDR1 MDHEN and CDR2 SYDVKM. The CDR3 totals 15 residues. Between the trimmed V and J ends, which lost 6 bases and 9 bases, there was a span of 21 bases. The CDR3 nucleotides are TGTGCCAGCAGCCCCCTGGTGACCGTCGCGGGGCCCCAGCATTTT. It translates to CASSPLVTVAGPQHF.

J is TRBJ1-1 and V is TRBV9; D gene uncertain. The V end was cut by 2 bases, the J end by 3 bases, with 11 bases between. The length of the CDR3 is 14 residues. Germline assignment: CDR1 SGDLS and CDR2 YYNGEE. The CDR3 DNA follows: TGTGCCAGCAGCGTTGGAGGTGACCACACTGAAGCTTTCTTT. Translated: CASSVGGDHTEAFF.

V is TRBV28 and J is TRBJ1-5; D is perhaps TRBD1 (5 bases). This CDR3 comprises 17 residues. V was cut by 4 bases and J by 4 bases, with 20 bases left in between. Germline V gives CDR1 MDHEN, CDR2 SYDVKM. Here the CDR3 reads CASSYGGKIGDNQPQHF. The CDR3 region has the DNA TGTGCCAGCAGTTACGGGGGGAAGATTGGGGATAATCAGCCCCAGCATTTT.

This clone came up a few times. The CDR3 DNA reads TGTGCCAGCAGTTTATGGCCCAGGGGAGCGGGAGGCAACAATGAGCAGTTCTTC. This translates into CASSLWPRGAGGNNEQFF. The chain couples TRBV28 to TRBJ2-1; the match to TRBD2 covers 9 bases. Trimming removed 0 bases from V and 5 bases from J; junction bases left unmatched: 11. The CDR3 totals 18 residues. Germline CDR1 MDHEN, CDR2 SYDVKM.

This clone was observed a few times. The V call is TRBV18, the J call TRBJ1-4; 8 nucleotides align to TRBD1. Trimming removed 6 bases from V and 4 bases from J; junction bases left unmatched: 4. From germline, CDR1 is KGHSH and CDR2 LQKENI. CDR3 length: 14 residues. CDR3 protein: CASSLGQGNEKLFF. The CDR3 region has the DNA TGTGCCAGCTCCCTCGGACAGGGTAATGAAAAACTGTTTTTT.

This clone showed up just a few times. The chain joins TRBV4-1 to TRBJ1-2, with a possible D match to TRBD1 (6 bases). Between the trimmed V and J ends, which lost 0 bases and 6 bases, there was a span of 14 bases. CDR3 length: 15 residues. Germline values: CDR1 MGHRA, CDR2 YSYEKL. The CDR3 loop is CASSQEGAPQDGYTF. Here the CDR3 DNA reads TGCGCCAGCAGCCAAGAGGGGGCGCCCCAGGATGGCTACACCTTC.

Note on this clone: The germline gene is not matched at one end of the junction; a read error may be the cause. The V and J genes are TRBV7-9 and TRBJ2-5; 7 bases agree with TRBD2. The CDR3 totals 16 residues. Germline V gene lookup returns CDR1 SEHNR and CDR2 FQNEAQ (reference sequence). CDR3 amino acids: CSSSLGEGGVQETQYF. The CDR3 DNA is TGTTCCAGCAGCTTAGGGGAGGGAGGGGTTCAAGAGACCCAGTACTTC.

The V call is TRBV28, the J call TRBJ2-7; maybe TRBD2 (6 bases). CDR1 MDHEN and CDR2 SYDVKM come from the germline V gene. The ends were cut back, 7 bases at V and 3 bases at J, with 16 bases in the middle. This CDR3 contains 14 residues. CDR3 in amino acids: CASKGRGSGYEQYF. DNA of the CDR3: TGTGCCAGCAAGGGGCGTGGTAGCGGCTACGAGCAGTACTTC.

The chain links TRBV30 to TRBJ1-5, with TRBD1 matching 7 bases. This CDR3 has 13 residues. V gave up 5 bases and J gave up 2 bases; unmatched junction bases: 3. The germline V gene has CDR1 GTSNPN and CDR2 SVGIG (reference sequence). CDR3 in DNA: TGTGCCTGGGGGACAGAGGGCAATCAGCCCCAGCATTTT. Translated: CAWGTEGNQPQHF. Together with reference TRBV30 and TRBJ1-5, the CDR3 gives the full variable domain: SQTIHQWPATLVQPVGSPLSLECTVEGTSNPNLYWYRQAAGRGLQLLFYSVGIGQISSEVPQNLSASRPQDRQFILSSKKLLLSDSGFYLCAWGTEGNQPQHFGDGTRLSIL.

The chain uses TRBV18 and TRBJ1-4; 8 bases match TRBD1. The junction had 4 bases not matched to a gene; V was cut back by 6 bases and J by 4 bases. The CDR3 runs 14 residues. CDR1 and CDR2 (germline): KGHSH, LQKENI. CDR3 nucleotide sequence: TGTGCCAGCTCTTCCGGACAGGGTAATGAAAAACTGTTTTTT. Its translation is CASSSGQGNEKLFF.

This clone was seen a handful of times. V gene TRBV6-6 combines with J gene TRBJ1-4; 8 nucleotides align to TRBD1. V was clipped by 4 bases and J by 6 bases; unmatched bases: 4. The CDR3 extends over 14 amino acids. Germline CDR1 MNHNY, CDR2 SVGAGI (reference sequence). In nucleotides, the CDR3 is TGTGCCAGCAGTTCGGGACAGGCTTATGAAAAACTGTTTTTT. Residues: CASSSGQAYEKLFF.

The chain joins TRBV11-1 to TRBJ1-1; tentative D call: TRBD1 (6 bases). The CDR3 has 13 amino acids. V lost 5 bases to trimming and J lost 13 bases, with 20 bases between them. The germline V gene has CDR1 SGHAT and CDR2 FQDESV (reference sequence). CDR3 loop: CASSPGTQTTGFF. The CDR3 DNA follows: TGTGCCAGCAGCCCAGGGACACAGACAACGGGTTTCTTT.

The chain uses TRBV29-1 and TRBJ2-2; 8 positions match TRBD1. CDR3 length: 16 amino acids. V shed 0 bases and J 6 bases; nucleotides not matched to a gene: 9. From germline, CDR1 is SQVTM and CDR2 ANQGSEA. The CDR3 region is CSVEDPRDRGAGELFF. The DNA of the CDR3 is TGCAGCGTTGAAGATCCGAGAGACAGGGGTGCCGGGGAGCTGTTTTTT.

The CDR3 is CASSLAPGGFQETQYF. DNA for the CDR3: TGTGCCAGCAGCTTAGCGCCTGGCGGGTTCCAAGAGACCCAGTACTTC. This chain uses TRBV7-2 with TRBJ2-5, with D possibly matching TRBD2 (5 bases). This CDR3 region has 16 residues. Germline CDR1 reads SGHTA; CDR2 reads FQGNSA. The V end lost 0 bases, the J end lost 1 base, and 12 bases lay between the germline ends.